A selection of T cell receptor beta chains follows, all from one sample in a study of cytomegalovirus exposure and HLA in healthy donors. Clones were sequenced by immunoSEQ multiplex PCR, and TCRdb holds only the in-frame ones, with some missing. The table shows 120,000 to 150,000 clones, with around 80% occurring only once. Sequencing input: PBMCs. These receptors all stem from a woman between 45 and 65 years old in good health and CMV-seropositive. The CDR3 runs from the conserved cysteine through the conserved F or W. The D gene is left open where the match is weak. Not all rows give a size; the values are once, few, many and, for expanded clones, a class.

d_call: -; j_call: TRBJ2-1; clone_size: few; v_call: TRBV5-1; cdr3_aa: CASSLGDFHNEQFF; cdr3_nt: TGCGCCAGCAGCTTGGGGGACTTTCACAATGAGCAGTTCTTC
d_call: TRBD1; j_call: TRBJ1-4; clone_size: few; v_call: TRBV25-1; cdr3_aa: CASSEWRDSSEKLFF; cdr3_nt: TGTGCCAGCAGTGAATGGAGGGACAGTAGTGAAAAACTGTTTTTT
d_call: -; j_call: TRBJ1-4; clone_size: -; v_call: TRBV9; cdr3_aa: CASSVQGLNEKLFF; cdr3_nt: TGTGCCAGCAGCGTACAGGGTTTGAATGAAAAACTGTTTTTT
d_call: -; j_call: TRBJ2-7; clone_size: -; v_call: TRBV2; cdr3_aa: CASSEVEYSYEQYF; cdr3_nt: TGTGCCAGCAGTGAAGTCGAGTACTCCTACGAGCAGTACTTC
d_call: -; j_call: TRBJ2-3; clone_size: -; v_call: TRBV28; cdr3_aa: CASGGTERTDTQYF; cdr3_nt: TGTGCCAGCGGCGGGACAGAGCGCACAGATACGCAGTATTTT
d_call: TRBD2; j_call: TRBJ2-7; clone_size: -; v_call: TRBV18; cdr3_aa: CASSPPSGNEQYF; cdr3_nt: TGTGCCAGCTCACCACCGAGCGGGAACGAGCAGTACTTC
d_call: -; j_call: TRBJ2-5; clone_size: -; v_call: TRBV13; cdr3_aa: CASSRETQYF; cdr3_nt: TGTGCCAGCAGCCGGGAGACCCAGTACTTC
d_call: TRBD2; j_call: TRBJ2-5; clone_size: once; v_call: TRBV5-4; cdr3_aa: CASSLDLAGGQETQYF; cdr3_nt: TGTGCCAGCAGCTTGGATCTAGCGGGGGGGCAAGAGACCCAGTACTTC
d_call: -; j_call: TRBJ1-2; clone_size: -; v_call: TRBV5-1; cdr3_aa: CASSFGGGENYGYTF; cdr3_nt: TGCGCCAGCAGCTTCGGGGGGGGAGAAAACTATGGCTACACCTTC
d_call: TRBD1; j_call: TRBJ2-7; clone_size: -; v_call: TRBV2; cdr3_aa: CAGYNRDRESRYEQYF; cdr3_nt: TGTGCCGGATATAACCGGGACAGGGAAAGCCGCTACGAGCAGTACTTC
d_call: -; j_call: TRBJ2-1; clone_size: -; v_call: TRBV7-9; cdr3_aa: CASSLGGRTSEQFF; cdr3_nt: TGTGCCAGCAGCTTAGGTGGGAGAACGAGCGAGCAGTTCTTC
d_call: TRBD1; j_call: TRBJ1-6; clone_size: -; v_call: TRBV18; cdr3_aa: CASSLLMTGEIFHF; cdr3_nt: TGTGCCAGCTCACTTCTTATGACAGGGGAAATTTTCCACTTT
d_call: -; j_call: TRBJ1-1; clone_size: -; v_call: TRBV18; cdr3_aa: CASSLVQGANTEAFF; cdr3_nt: TGTGCCAGCTCACTCGTACAGGGAGCGAACACTGAAGCTTTCTTT
d_call: TRBD1; j_call: TRBJ1-2; clone_size: few; v_call: TRBV27; cdr3_aa: CASSFMGQGIFYGYTF; cdr3_nt: TGTGCCAGCAGTTTCATGGGACAGGGGATTTTCTATGGCTACACCTTC
d_call: -; j_call: TRBJ2-2; clone_size: -; v_call: TRBV5-1; cdr3_aa: CASSLALFDTGELFF; cdr3_nt: TGCGCCAGCAGCTTGGCCTTGTTTGACACCGGGGAGCTGTTTTTT